Below are 7 T cell receptor beta chains sequenced from a single sample in a study of Japanese encephalitis immunity and Zika vaccine responses. TCRdb ran MiXCR on the 5' RACE reads and lists one entry per CDR3 protein. The sample includes under 250 distinct CDR3 sequences, approximately 4.8% of them seen just once. Peptide pools at roughly 0.99 ug/mL each stimulated CFSE-labeled PBMCs over an approximately 6-day culture. Unfixed live CD56-CD19-CD16-CD3+CD4+ CFSE-low cells were sorted as proliferating CD4 T cells. Sample: antigen-activated CD4+ T cells from blood, cultured, taken during a Zika inactivated vaccine study. The source of these receptors is an adult woman who received an inactivated Zika virus vaccine.

This clonotype is large (0.1 to 1%) by share. The chain carries TRBV6-5 and TRBJ2-1; 10 bases match TRBD2. The length of the CDR3 is 16 residues. The V and J ends lost 6 bases and 6 bases, in that order; junction bases with no gene match: 11. The germline V gene encodes CDR1 MNHEY and CDR2 SVGAGI. CDR3 in amino acids: CASSGASGGAINEQFF. As DNA, the CDR3 is TGTGCCAGCAGCGGGGCCAGCGGGGGGGCCATCAATGAGCAGTTCTTC.

By share of the sample, this clonotype is medium-sized. The chain is built from TRBV11-2 and TRBJ1-2; 8 nucleotides agree with TRBD1. CDR1 and CDR2 from the germline V gene are SGHAT and FQNNGV. The trim removed 4 bases at V and 4 bases at J, leaving 11 bases unmatched. This CDR3 is built from 16 residues. The CDR3 loop reads CASSSGGYGQGYGYTF. The CDR3 bases are TGTGCCAGCAGCTCGGGGGGATATGGACAGGGCTATGGCTACACCTTC. Using reference TRBV11-2 and TRBJ1-2 for the parts outside the CDR3, the full variable domain is EAGVAQSPRYKIIEKRQSVAFWCNPISGHATLYWYQQILGQGPKLLIQFQNNGVVDDSQLPKDRFSAERLKGVDSTLKIQPAKLEDSAVYLCASSSGGYGQGYGYTFGSGTRLTVV.

Within the sample, this clonotype is medium-sized. V usage is TRBV7-2 and J usage is TRBJ1-2, with D unresolved. The CDR3 has 11 amino acids. From germline, CDR1 is SGHTA and CDR2 FQGNSA. V was pared by 1 base and J by 7 bases, with 4 bases between. The CDR3 spells CASSLGGGYTF. The CDR3 region has the DNA TGTGCCAGCAGCTTAGGCGGTGGCTACACCTTC.

This clonotype qualifies as medium-sized. J is TRBJ1-1 and V is TRBV4-3; the match to TRBD1 covers 7 bases. The junction had 5 bases not matched to a gene; V was cut back by 3 bases and J by 1 base. The germline V gene has CDR1 LGHNA and CDR2 YSLEER. This CDR3 spans 15 amino acids. In DNA form, the CDR3 reads TGCGCCAGCAGCCAGACAGGGTTGGCGAACACTGAAGCTTTCTTT. Amino acids: CASSQTGLANTEAFF.

This clonotype is deemed medium-sized. V usage is TRBV19 and J usage is TRBJ1-5; D is uncertain. The CDR3 is made up of 13 amino acids. Germline loops: CDR1 LNHDA, CDR2 SQIVND (reference sequence). Trimming pared 3 bases from V and 6 bases from J, leaving 9 bases between. In DNA, the CDR3 is TGTGCCAGTAGTATGGCCGAGGGTCAGCCCCAGCATTTT. Translated, it gives CASSMAEGQPQHF.

This clonotype is labeled as medium-sized. V is TRBV4-3 and J is TRBJ1-2; D call uncertain. CDR3 length equals 15 residues. Trimming cost V 0 bases and J 4 bases, with 12 bases left between them. From germline, CDR1 is LGHNA and CDR2 YSLEER. The CDR3 nucleotides read TGCGCCAGCAGCCAAGATATGGGCATCCTCTATGGCTACACCTTC. Translated: CASSQDMGILYGYTF.

This clonotype is labeled medium-sized. V usage is TRBV5-1 and J usage is TRBJ1-2, with TRBD1 identical over 7 bases. The CDR3 totals 13 residues. V shed 2 bases, J shed 4 bases, and the junction held 2 bases outside the gene matches. Germline lookup yields CDR1 SGHRS and CDR2 YFSETQ. The CDR3 bases are TGCGCCAGCAGCTTCGGACAGGCCTATGGCTACACCTTC. Residues: CASSFGQAYGYTF.